The 7 T cell receptor beta chains below were found in one sample sequenced in a study of cytomegalovirus exposure and HLA in healthy donors. Primers: 60 Vbeta forward and 13 Jbeta reverse. TCRdb's copy holds only in-frame clones and misses some; the assay was immunoSEQ multiplex PCR. This table holds around 100,000 clones, 82% found once. Sequenced: PBMCs. Receptors were obtained from a woman aged 18-29 years in good health and CMV-seronegative.

V and J are TRBV19 and TRBJ1-1; possibly TRBD1 for D (5 bases). The length of the CDR3 is 15 residues. Per the germline V gene, CDR1 is LNHDA and CDR2 is SQIVND (reference sequence). V gave up 4 bases and J gave up 0 bases, with 12 bases separating them. The CDR3 region has the DNA TGTGCCAGTAGTAGAACCGACAGTATGAACACTGAAGCTTTCTTT. It yields the protein CASSRTDSMNTEAFF.

The chain employs TRBV4-1 and TRBJ2-1, with D perhaps TRBD2 (6 bases). The V gene lost 4 bases and the J gene lost 7 bases, with 11 bases spanning the gap. This CDR3 comprises 13 residues. Germline V CDR1 and CDR2: MGHRA, YSYEKL. CDR3: CASSPDRGNEQFF. The CDR3 DNA follows: TGCGCCAGCAGCCCCGACCGGGGGAATGAGCAGTTCTTC.

This rearrangement joins TRBV5-1 to TRBJ2-7; possibly TRBD1 for D (5 bases). Germline-derived CDR1 and CDR2 are SGHRS and YFSETQ. This CDR3 is built from 13 residues. The ends were cut back, 0 bases at V and 6 bases at J, with 10 bases in the middle. This CDR3 is CASSLGQGGEQYF. In DNA form, the CDR3 reads TGCGCCAGCAGCTTGGGTCAGGGTGGCGAGCAGTACTTC.

The chain recombines TRBV27 with TRBJ2-7, with D perhaps matching TRBD1 (6 bases). V gave up 5 bases and J gave up 0 bases, with 20 bases separating them. Germline V gives CDR1 MNHEY, CDR2 SMNVEV (reference sequence). The CDR3 length is 17 residues. CDR3 nucleotide sequence: TGTGCCAGCAGTAAAATCGCCCCAGGGACAAGCTCCTACGAGCAGTACGTC. This gives the protein CASSKIAPGTSSYEQYV.

The chain recombines TRBV7-2 with TRBJ2-1; a weak D match, TRBD2 (6 bases). The germline V gene encodes CDR1 SGHTA and CDR2 FQGNSA. The CDR3 covers 15 residues. Trimming pared 3 bases from V and 0 bases from J, leaving 9 bases between. This chain's CDR3 is CASSLGGRSYNEQFF. The CDR3 DNA reads as TGTGCCAGCAGCTTGGGGGGTCGCTCCTACAATGAGCAGTTCTTC.

The rearrangement joins TRBV4-2 to TRBJ2-1; 10 bases line up with TRBD2. Germline loops: CDR1 LGHNA, CDR2 YNFKEQ. There are 17 residues in the CDR3. V lost 0 bases, J lost 6 bases, and 8 bases stayed unmatched. For the CDR3, the DNA is TGTGCCAGCAGCCAAGATTACCTAGCGGGGGCCGTCAATGAGCAGTTCTTC. Translation gives CASSQDYLAGAVNEQFF.

V and J are TRBV5-4 and TRBJ1-1; 8 bases agree with TRBD1. V gave up 0 bases and J gave up 3 bases; unmatched junction bases: 4. The V gene's germline CDR1 is SGHNT and CDR2 YYREEE (reference sequence). CDR3 size: 15 residues. The CDR3 DNA sequence: TGTGCCAGCAGCTTGGGACAGGGGAGGTACACTGAAGCTTTCTTT. This translates into CASSLGQGRYTEAFF.